A selection of T cell receptor beta chains follows, all from one sample in a study of blood T cell repertoires in COVID-19. Clones were sequenced by immunoSEQ multiplex PCR, and TCRdb holds only the in-frame ones, with some missing. Here the sample spans 210,000 or so clones, around 80% being singletons. Sequencing was done on a sample of peripheral blood. The receptor source for this set is a man between 45 and 60 years old who had recovered from COVID-19. Each CDR3 is given with its conserved first and last residue. Each record gives: J gene, D gene, V gene, clone size, CDR3 DNA, CDR3 protein. A D gene is named only where the DNA matches it firmly. The size field is filled for only some rows; it gives once, few, many or a size class.

J gene: TRBJ2-3; D gene: NA; V gene: TRBV14; clone size: NA; CDR3 DNA: TGTGCCAGCAGCCAAGACCTACTCACAGATACGCAGTATTTT; CDR3 protein: CASSQDLLTDTQYF
J gene: TRBJ1-3; D gene: NA; V gene: TRBV29-1; clone size: NA; CDR3 DNA: TGCAGCGGGAGGGTGAACTCTGGAAACACCATATATTTT; CDR3 protein: CSGRVNSGNTIYF
J gene: TRBJ2-1; D gene: NA; V gene: TRBV7-2; clone size: few; CDR3 DNA: TGTGCCAGCAGCTTAACCACCGAGCCTTACAATGAGCAGTTCTTC; CDR3 protein: CASSLTTEPYNEQFF
J gene: TRBJ1-1; D gene: NA; V gene: TRBV19; clone size: few; CDR3 DNA: TGTGCCAGTATGGGGTTCAGGGTCACTGAAGCTTTCTTT; CDR3 protein: CASMGFRVTEAFF
J gene: TRBJ1-1; D gene: NA; V gene: TRBV18; clone size: few; CDR3 DNA: TGTGCCAGCTCACCAGGGGCAGACTTGAACACTGAAGCTTTCTTT; CDR3 protein: CASSPGADLNTEAFF
J gene: TRBJ1-2; D gene: TRBD1; V gene: TRBV19; clone size: NA; CDR3 DNA: TGTGCCAGTAGTATCCACGGGACAGGGGTCTATGGCTACACCTTC; CDR3 protein: CASSIHGTGVYGYTF
J gene: TRBJ1-4; D gene: NA; V gene: TRBV6-6; clone size: NA; CDR3 DNA: TGTGCCAGCACCAACCAAGGAGTAGGTGAAAAACTGTTTTTT; CDR3 protein: CASTNQGVGEKLFF
J gene: TRBJ2-2; D gene: TRBD1; V gene: TRBV7-2; clone size: NA; CDR3 DNA: TGTGCCAGCAGCTCATACAGGGGCGCAACCTCCGGGGAGCTGTTTTTT; CDR3 protein: CASSSYRGATSGELFF
J gene: TRBJ2-2; D gene: NA; V gene: TRBV7-9; clone size: NA; CDR3 DNA: TGTGCCAGCAGCTTAGGCCGGACTGAGAACACCGGGGAGCTGTTTTTT; CDR3 protein: CASSLGRTENTGELFF
J gene: TRBJ2-7; D gene: TRBD2; V gene: TRBV28; clone size: NA; CDR3 DNA: TGTGCCAGCACCTCACCCGGGACTAGTTCCTACGAGCAGTACTTC; CDR3 protein: CASTSPGTSSYEQYF
J gene: TRBJ2-7; D gene: TRBD1; V gene: TRBV18; clone size: NA; CDR3 DNA: TGTGCCAGCTCTCACAGGGGGTCCTCAGACGAGCAGTACTTC; CDR3 protein: CASSHRGSSDEQYF
J gene: TRBJ2-7; D gene: NA; V gene: TRBV2; clone size: NA; CDR3 DNA: TGTGCGACTGCATCCTACGAGCAGTACTTC; CDR3 protein: CATASYEQYF
J gene: TRBJ1-3; D gene: NA; V gene: TRBV28; clone size: once; CDR3 DNA: TGTGCCAGCAGTCCCATGCGGGGTCTTCGTCTGACAAGCTCTGGAAACACCATATATTTT; CDR3 protein: CASSPMRGLRLTSSGNTIYF
J gene: TRBJ1-3; D gene: TRBD1; V gene: TRBV5-6; clone size: few; CDR3 DNA: TGTGCCAGCAGCTTGGTGGGGACAGAATTATATTTT; CDR3 protein: CASSLVGTELYF
J gene: TRBJ1-2; D gene: TRBD1; V gene: TRBV30; clone size: NA; CDR3 DNA: TGTGCCTGGACAGGGGGCGAGAATGTAGGCTACACCTTC; CDR3 protein: CAWTGGENVGYTF
J gene: TRBJ2-7; D gene: NA; V gene: TRBV3-1/TRBV3-2; clone size: NA; CDR3 DNA: TGTGCCAGCAGCAGTACCGACAGCACCTACGAGCAGTACTTC; CDR3 protein: CASSSTDSTYEQYF
J gene: TRBJ2-2; D gene: TRBD2; V gene: TRBV24-1; clone size: NA; CDR3 DNA: TGTGCCACCAGTGATACCTGGACTAGCGGTAACACCGGGGAGCTGTTTTTT; CDR3 protein: CATSDTWTSGNTGELFF
J gene: TRBJ1-6; D gene: NA; V gene: TRBV28; clone size: NA; CDR3 DNA: TGTGCCAGCAGCCTGGTGGGGGCAGGGCCCAATTCACCCCTCCACTTT; CDR3 protein: CASSLVGAGPNSPLHF
J gene: TRBJ2-1; D gene: NA; V gene: TRBV5-1; clone size: NA; CDR3 DNA: TGCGCCAGCAGCTTGGCCCCCATTGCCTACAATGAGCAGTTCTTC; CDR3 protein: CASSLAPIAYNEQFF
J gene: TRBJ1-1; D gene: TRBD1; V gene: TRBV7-9; clone size: NA; CDR3 DNA: TGTGCCAGCAGCTTAGCCACAGGGGTCACTGAAGCTTTCTTT; CDR3 protein: CASSLATGVTEAFF
J gene: TRBJ1-1; D gene: NA; V gene: TRBV20-1; clone size: NA; CDR3 DNA: TGCAGTGCTAGTGCTAGGGGGGGCACTGAAGCTTTCTTT; CDR3 protein: CSASARGGTEAFF
J gene: TRBJ2-7; D gene: TRBD2; V gene: TRBV7-3; clone size: NA; CDR3 DNA: TGTGCCAGCAGCTTAGGCGGGAGCTCGAGCGAGCAGTACTTC; CDR3 protein: CASSLGGSSSEQYF
J gene: TRBJ1-3; D gene: NA; V gene: TRBV5-5; clone size: NA; CDR3 DNA: TGTGCCAGCAGCTTGGAGCGAGACAGATATTCTGGAAACACCATATATTTT; CDR3 protein: CASSLERDRYSGNTIYF
J gene: TRBJ2-5; D gene: NA; V gene: TRBV5-5; clone size: NA; CDR3 DNA: TGTGCCAGCAGCGCGGGACCTCAGGTCCAAGAGACCCAGTACTTC; CDR3 protein: CASSAGPQVQETQYF
J gene: TRBJ2-1; D gene: TRBD2; V gene: TRBV19; clone size: NA; CDR3 DNA: TGTGCCAGTAACGGACTAGCGGGTTACAATGAGCAGTTCTTC; CDR3 protein: CASNGLAGYNEQFF
J gene: TRBJ1-1; D gene: NA; V gene: TRBV24-1; clone size: NA; CDR3 DNA: TGTGCCACCCCCCGGACTGCGAACACTGAAGCTTTCTTT; CDR3 protein: CATPRTANTEAFF
J gene: TRBJ2-7; D gene: NA; V gene: TRBV27; clone size: NA; CDR3 DNA: TGTGCCAGCAGTTTATTTCCTAGCGTCTCCTACGAGCAGTACTTC; CDR3 protein: CASSLFPSVSYEQYF
J gene: TRBJ2-7; D gene: NA; V gene: TRBV7-8; clone size: NA; CDR3 DNA: TGTGCCAGCAGCTTACGAGCGGGCGCCGCCGAGCAGTACTTC; CDR3 protein: CASSLRAGAAEQYF
J gene: TRBJ2-1; D gene: TRBD2; V gene: TRBV11-2; clone size: NA; CDR3 DNA: TGTGCCAGCAGCTTAGGTTTCCTAGCGGGAGATAATGAGCAGTTCTTC; CDR3 protein: CASSLGFLAGDNEQFF